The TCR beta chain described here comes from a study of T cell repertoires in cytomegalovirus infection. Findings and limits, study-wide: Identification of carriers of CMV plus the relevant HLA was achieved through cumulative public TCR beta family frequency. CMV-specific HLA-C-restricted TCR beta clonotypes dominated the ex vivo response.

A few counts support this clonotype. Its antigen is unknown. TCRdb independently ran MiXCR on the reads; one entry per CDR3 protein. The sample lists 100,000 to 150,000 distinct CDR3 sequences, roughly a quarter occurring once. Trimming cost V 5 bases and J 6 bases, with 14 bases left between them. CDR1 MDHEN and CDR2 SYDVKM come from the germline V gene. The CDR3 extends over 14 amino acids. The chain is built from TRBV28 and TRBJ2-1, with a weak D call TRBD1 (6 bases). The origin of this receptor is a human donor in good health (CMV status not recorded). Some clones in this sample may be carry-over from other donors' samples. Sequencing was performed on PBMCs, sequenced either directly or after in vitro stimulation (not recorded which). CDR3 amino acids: CASSISLQGNEQFF. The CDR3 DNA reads TGTGCCAGCAGTATCTCATTACAGGGCAATGAGCAGTTCTTC.